This section outlines one T cell receptor beta chain sequence together with its context. TCRdb re-analysed the 5' RACE reads in MiXCR, keeping a single row per CDR3 protein. The table records around 100,000 distinct CDR3 sequences, just under 6% of them present only once. This record belongs to a study of identical twins. The sequence derives from a woman between 50 and 59 years old in good health. Sequencing was performed on memory T cells sorted from blood.

The CDR3 reads CASSFLTTGAGNQPQHF. The CDR3 DNA sequence: TGTGCCAGCAGCTTTCTAACGACAGGGGCGGGGAATCAGCCCCAGCATTTT. The chain couples TRBV7-9 to TRBJ1-5, with 8 bases that match TRBD1. V shed 3 bases, J shed 4 bases, and the junction held 11 bases outside the gene matches. Germline CDR1 is SEHNR and CDR2 is FQNEAQ (reference sequence). The CDR3 is 17 amino acids.